This T cell receptor beta chain was observed in a study of T cell repertoires in cytomegalovirus infection. As for the study in general: Recently identified HLA-C-restricted and well-studied HLA-B-restricted CMV epitopes were used. Study-wide findings and caveats: The cumulative frequency of public TCR beta families distinguished individuals who carried CMV together with the relevant HLA. HLA-C-restricted CMV clonotypes gave the most frequent clonotype in two of eight donors.

One entry per CDR3 protein, called by TCRdb with MiXCR from the reads. In the table there are about 400,000 distinct CDR3 sequences, nearly 35% of which are singletons. Turning to this clonotype: Its antigen is undetermined.

The CDR3 sequence is 14 residues long. Germline CDR1 MDHEN, CDR2 SYDVKM. V trimming: 6 bases; J trimming: 3 bases; junction bases outside the gene matches: 5. The sequence derives from a human donor in good health (CMV status not recorded). Some clones in this sample may be carry-over from other donors' samples. Sequences were derived from cultured PBMCs, sampled from culture after CMV antigen stimulation. This rearrangement joins TRBV28 to TRBJ1-1; 9 bases agree with TRBD1. CDR3 residues: CASRLGQGDTEAFF. The CDR3 nucleotides read TGTGCCAGCAGACTGGGACAGGGAGACACTGAAGCTTTCTTT.